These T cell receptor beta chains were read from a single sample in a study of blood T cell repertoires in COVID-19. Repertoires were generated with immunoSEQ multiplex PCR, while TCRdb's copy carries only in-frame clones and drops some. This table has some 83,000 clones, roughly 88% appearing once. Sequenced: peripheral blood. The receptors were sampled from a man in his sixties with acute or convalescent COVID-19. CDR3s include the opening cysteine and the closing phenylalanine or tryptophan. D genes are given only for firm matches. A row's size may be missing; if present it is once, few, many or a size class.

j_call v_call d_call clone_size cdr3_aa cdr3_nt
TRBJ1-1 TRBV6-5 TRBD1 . CASRPTGGKYTEAFF TGTGCCAGCAGACCGACAGGGGGGAAGTACACTGAAGCTTTCTTT
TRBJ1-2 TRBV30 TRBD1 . CAWSLTTGGAYGYTF TGTGCCTGGAGTCTTACGACAGGGGGCGCCTATGGCTACACCTTC
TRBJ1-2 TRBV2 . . CASSREDANYGYTF TGTGCCAGCAGCCGGGAGGATGCTAACTATGGCTACACCTTC
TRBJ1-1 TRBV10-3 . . CAISESVAMNTEAFF TGTGCCATCAGTGAGTCGGTAGCAATGAACACTGAAGCTTTCTTT
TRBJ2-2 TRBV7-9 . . CAGKPLTVKDGELFF TGTGCCGGCAAGCCCTTGACAGTTAAGGACGGGGAGCTGTTTTTT
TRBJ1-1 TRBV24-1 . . CALGGGGVTEAFF TGTGCCTTGGGCGGGGGTGGCGTCACTGAAGCTTTCTTT
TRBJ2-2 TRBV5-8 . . CASSPDSKLGTGELFF TGTGCCAGCAGCCCGGACTCTAAATTGGGGACCGGGGAGCTGTTTTTT
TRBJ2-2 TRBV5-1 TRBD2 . CASSPGLAGAKGELFF TGCGCCAGCAGCCCGGGACTAGCGGGGGCCAAGGGGGAGCTGTTTTTT
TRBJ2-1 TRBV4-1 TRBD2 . CASSPRGLAESSYNEQFF TGCGCCAGCAGCCCACGGGGACTAGCGGAGAGCTCCTACAATGAGCAGTTCTTC
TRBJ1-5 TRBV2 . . CASNRDSQPQHF TGTGCCAGCAACAGAGATTCTCAGCCCCAGCATTTT
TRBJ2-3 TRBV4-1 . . CASSQGYSERDTQYF TGCGCCAGCAGCCAAGGATATAGCGAGAGAGATACGCAGTATTTT
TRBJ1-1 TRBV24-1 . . CATSTSRGTRTEAFF TGTGCCACCAGTACTTCGAGGGGGACACGGACTGAAGCTTTCTTT
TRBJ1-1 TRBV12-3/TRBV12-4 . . CASSLTGNTEAFF TGTGCCAGCAGTTTGACAGGGAACACTGAAGCTTTCTTT
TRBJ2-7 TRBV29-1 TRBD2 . CSVERGVGGEQYF TGCAGCGTTGAGCGGGGGGTCGGAGGCGAGCAGTACTTC
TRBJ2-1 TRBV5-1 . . CASSLGVFNEQFF TGCGCCAGCAGCTTGGGCGTGTTCAATGAGCAGTTCTTC
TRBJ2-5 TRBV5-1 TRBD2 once CASAGLDAGEGETQYF TGCGCCAGCGCCGGGTTAGATGCGGGAGAGGGGGAGACCCAGTACTTC
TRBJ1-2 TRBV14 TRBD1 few CASSQGTGRPGGYTF TGTGCCAGCAGCCAAGGGACAGGACGTCCGGGCGGCTACACCTTC
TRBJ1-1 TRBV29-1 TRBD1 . CSATGTGAPNTEAFF TGCAGCGCCACCGGGACAGGGGCCCCGAACACTGAAGCTTTCTTT
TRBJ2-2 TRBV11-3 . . CASSSYLGATGELFF TGTGCCAGCAGTTCTTACCTGGGGGCCACCGGGGAGCTGTTTTTT
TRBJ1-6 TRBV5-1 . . CASSVRERESPLHF TGCGCCAGCAGCGTACGGGAGAGGGAATCACCCCTCCACTTT
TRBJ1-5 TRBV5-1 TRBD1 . CASSIGTGGNQPQHF TGCGCCAGCAGCATCGGGACAGGGGGCAATCAGCCCCAGCATTTT
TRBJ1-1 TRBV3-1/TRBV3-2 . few CASSQAGPNTEAFF TGTGCCAGCAGCCAAGCTGGCCCAAACACTGAAGCTTTCTTT
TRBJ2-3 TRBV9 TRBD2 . CASSVTSGGPGDTQYF TGTGCCAGCAGCGTTACTAGCGGGGGGCCGGGAGATACGCAGTATTTT
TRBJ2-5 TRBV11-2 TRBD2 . CASSLLAGGSGMGTQYF TGTGCCAGCAGCTTACTAGCGGGAGGGTCCGGAATGGGGACCCAGTACTTC
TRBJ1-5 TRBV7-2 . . CASSLGRSPQPQHF TGTGCCAGCAGCTTAGGTCGGTCCCCCCAGCCCCAGCATTTT
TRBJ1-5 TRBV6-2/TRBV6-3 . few CASSHRVQPQHF TGTGCCAGCAGCCACAGGGTCCAGCCCCAGCATTTT
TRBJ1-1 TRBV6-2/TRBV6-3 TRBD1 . CASSPYRGATEAFF TGTGCCAGCAGCCCGTACAGGGGGGCAACTGAAGCTTTCTTT
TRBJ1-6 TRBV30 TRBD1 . CAWDLGQGGNSPLHF TGTGCCTGGGACTTAGGACAGGGAGGGAATTCACCCCTCCACTTT
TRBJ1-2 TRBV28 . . CASTAGSQYGYTF TGTGCCAGCACCGCGGGCAGCCAGTATGGCTACACCTTC
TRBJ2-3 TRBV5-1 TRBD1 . CASSVGTGSFTDTQYF TGCGCCAGCAGCGTCGGGACAGGGTCTTTCACAGATACGCAGTATTTT
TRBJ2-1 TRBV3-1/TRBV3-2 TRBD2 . CASSQDPKAGGEQFF TGTGCCAGCAGCCAAGATCCGAAAGCGGGAGGTGAGCAGTTCTTC
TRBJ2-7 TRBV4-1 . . CASSQFPRTRAYEQYF TGCGCCAGCAGCCAATTCCCAAGGACACGAGCCTACGAGCAGTACTTC
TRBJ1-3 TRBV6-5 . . CASTGFGNTIYF TGTGCCAGCACGGGGTTTGGAAACACCATATATTTT
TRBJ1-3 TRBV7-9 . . CASSLSAQDTIYF TGTGCCAGCAGCTTATCAGCCCAGGACACCATATATTTT
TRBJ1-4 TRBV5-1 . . CASSLAPQGPNEKLFF TGCGCCAGCAGCTTGGCCCCGCAGGGCCCTAATGAAAAACTGTTTTTT
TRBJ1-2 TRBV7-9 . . CASSLGSPSGYTF TGTGCCAGCAGCTTAGGAAGCCCCTCCGGCTACACCTTC
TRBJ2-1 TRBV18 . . CASSPVRLAPPNEQFF TGTGCCAGCTCACCAGTCCGTCTAGCTCCCCCCAATGAGCAGTTCTTC
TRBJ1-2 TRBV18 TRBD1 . CASSPTGVDGYTF TGTGCCAGCTCACCAACAGGGGTCGATGGCTACACCTTC
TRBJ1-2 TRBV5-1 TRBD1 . CASSGTPQGARGYTF TGCGCCAGCAGCGGAACACCACAGGGGGCTCGTGGCTACACCTTC
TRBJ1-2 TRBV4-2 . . CASSQGRDRGYGYTF TGTGCCAGCAGCCAAGGCAGGGATAGGGGGTATGGCTACACCTTC
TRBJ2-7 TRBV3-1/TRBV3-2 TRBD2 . CASSQGEGLSEQYF TGTGCCAGCAGCCAAGGGGAGGGTTTATCCGAGCAGTACTTC
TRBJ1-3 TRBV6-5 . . CASTRPGTSGNTIYF TGTGCCAGCACCCGACCAGGTACTTCTGGAAACACCATATATTTT
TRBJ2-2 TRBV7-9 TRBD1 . CASSLGQGALTGELFF TGTGCCAGCAGCTTAGGACAGGGGGCCCTCACCGGGGAGCTGTTTTTT
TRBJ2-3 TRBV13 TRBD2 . CASSLGAGGIDTQYF TGTGCCAGCAGCTTAGGAGCGGGAGGTATAGATACGCAGTATTTT
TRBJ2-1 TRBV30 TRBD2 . CAWSSSGGTLSSYNEQFF TGTGCCTGGTCGTCTAGCGGGGGGACCCTGAGCTCCTACAATGAGCAGTTCTTC
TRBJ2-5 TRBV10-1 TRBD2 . CASSEGLAGQETQYF TGCGCCAGCAGTGAGGGACTAGCGGGCCAAGAGACCCAGTACTTC
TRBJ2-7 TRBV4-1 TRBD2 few CASSQLAGGMNEQYF TGCGCCAGCAGCCAGCTAGCGGGAGGGATGAACGAGCAGTACTTC
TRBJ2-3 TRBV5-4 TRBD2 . CASSRSGGRADTQYF TGTGCCAGCAGCCGCAGTGGCGGGAGGGCCGATACGCAGTATTTT
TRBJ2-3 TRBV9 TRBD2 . CASSLIAGGDTQYF TGTGCCAGCAGCTTGATAGCGGGAGGAGATACGCAGTATTTT
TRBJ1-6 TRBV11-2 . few CASSKGPGSPLHF TGTGCCAGCAGCAAGGGGCCGGGCTCACCCCTCCACTTT
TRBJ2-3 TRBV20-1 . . CSARDQDTQYF TGCAGTGCTAGAGATCAGGATACGCAGTATTTT
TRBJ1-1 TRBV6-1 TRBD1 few CASSEGIPGQAEAFF TGTGCCAGCAGTGAAGGCATCCCGGGACAGGCTGAAGCTTTCTTT
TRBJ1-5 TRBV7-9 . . CASSSSGNQPQHF TGTGCCAGCAGCTCGTCGGGCAATCAGCCCCAGCATTTT